This entry features one T cell receptor beta chain sequence. Its binding antigen is unknown. No quality values exist for individual bases; no much larger clone is one base distant. The library was produced with RACE. The sequencer listed for this sample is NextSeq 500. Library preparation attached unique molecular identifiers to individual cDNA molecules for quantitative, reproducible TCR counting. Each blood RNA sample was used to sequence both TCR alpha and TCR beta chains. On the study's bioinformatics: Samples had a median of about 96,000 TCRs, with a range from about 23,224 to 750,000. The Decombinator software suite was used to annotate V, J and CDR3 in the TCR reads. To make PS versus PT1 abundance plots, every sample was subsampled to the same number of TCRs (28,000). Expanded TCRs were defined as absent before sensitization and observed at least eight times at the 2-week time point. Using fastp trimming at Q25 and MiXCR clonotype assembly, TCRdb reanalyzed the public sequencing data and kept in-frame beta chains. Rows with one shared CDR3 protein collapse into an entry with the most common genes and DNA. The authors' filters were not applied to this entry. The sample records 300,000 to 450,000 distinct CDR3 sequences, more than 4.5% of which are singletons. 2.5% to 3% of the sample goes to the ten largest clones.

This sample is drawn from a study of human T cells and chemical hapten exposure (dated by TCRdb to about 2021). Regarding the research as a whole: For sensitization, 2% DPC in acetone was applied to a roughly 2 cm by roughly 2 cm area of upper inner arm skin. Blood for TCR sequencing was provided by twenty-nine alopecia patients at one to four time points (pre-sensitization, 2, 6 and 24 weeks). In alopecia patients, the study followed how the peripheral blood TCR repertoire changed in vivo over primary and secondary sensitization to diphenylcyclopropenone (DPC), a hapten. Libraries were pooled for sequencing, and variation in per-sample TCR yields was attributed mainly to small differences in library volumes within the pool. The patient cohort, mostly female, included alopecia areata with under or over 50% scalp involvement, alopecia totalis and alopecia universalis. Blood samples were taken from patients before sensitization (week 0) and then at 2, 6 and about 24 weeks after DPC sensitization. Patch testing was performed on the upper back with Finn chambers containing 0.01% DPC, and the patch tests were scored after 6 days according to International Contact Dermatitis Research Group standards. Weekly therapeutic DPC doses were additionally applied to the scalp of patients throughout the approximately 23-week study period.

Overall study results and their limits: Patch test score was positively correlated with the number of PT1 expanded TCRs, with significance at thresholds 8, 16 and 32 but not at 4. DPC sensitization did not change the number of TCRs with a frequency above 1 in 1000, and there was no evidence of changes in global repertoire structure. Compared with pre-sensitization or healthy control sets, expanded TCRs formed significantly more large CDR3 similarity clusters, which is consistent with antigen-driven responses. After repeated subsampling, the strength of the expansion versus patch-test correlation and the threshold at which it became significant changed. Because all patients had alopecia, a presumed autoimmune disease, the immune response of the patients might differ from that of healthy individuals.

Taken from cysteine to phenylalanine, the CDR3 has 17 residues. The read is trimmed to its CDR3 DNA, 51 bases read in frame from base 1. A distance of 23 bases separates the germline ends of V and J, which lose 8 bases and 1 base respectively. Sequences SEHNR (CDR1) and FQNEAQ (CDR2) are obtained from the germline V gene (reference sequence). Explained via the paper, the time point label denotes: pre-sensitization, week 0. This specimen's treatment or condition label, interpreted: therapeutic diphenylcyclopropenone sensitization with weekly scalp DPC. At each patch-test visit, blood was drawn before the patch test was applied. To be eligible, patients had to be aged 18 to 70, diagnosed with alopecia and judged suitable for DPC therapy, while pregnant patients were excluded. Unfractionated whole blood was collected in Tempus Blood RNA tubes, and total RNA was extracted from that blood.

The clonotype originates from a woman between 50 and 59 years old with alopecia areata. Some clones in this sample may be carry-over from other donors' samples. The chain uses TRBV7-9 and TRBJ1-2, and perhaps TRBD1 as D gene, on 5 matching bases. The sequencing here drew on whole blood, taken in connection with sensitization to the hapten diphenylcyclopropenone (DPC). CDR3 protein: CASEDIRVLADNYGYTF. The nucleotide sequence is TGTGCCAGCGAGGACATCCGGGTCCTCGCCGATAACTATGGCTACACCTTC.